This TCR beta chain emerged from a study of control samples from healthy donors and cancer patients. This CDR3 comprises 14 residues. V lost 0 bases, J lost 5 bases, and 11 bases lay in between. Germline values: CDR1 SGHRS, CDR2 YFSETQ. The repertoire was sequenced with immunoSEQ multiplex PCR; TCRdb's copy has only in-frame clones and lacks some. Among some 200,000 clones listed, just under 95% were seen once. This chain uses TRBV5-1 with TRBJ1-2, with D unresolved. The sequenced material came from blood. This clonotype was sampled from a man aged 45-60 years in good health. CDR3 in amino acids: CASSLALSQYGYTF. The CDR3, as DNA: TGCGCCAGCAGCTTGGCCCTATCCCAATATGGCTACACCTTC.